This is a list of T cell receptor beta chains from one sample in a study of T-cell memory formation after mild COVID-19. TCRdb called the 5' RACE reads again in MiXCR, with one record for every CDR3 protein. The sample has hundreds of thousands of distinct CDR3 sequences, 25% seen once; the top ten hold about 12%. Input material: PBMCs or a T cell subset sorted from them (not recorded which). These receptors all come from an adult woman who had mild COVID-19 (a few samples of this study predate the infection). Cell type and time point are not known. The CDR3 runs from the conserved cysteine through the conserved F or W. The order of the fields is CDR3 DNA, CDR3 protein, D gene, clone size, V gene, J gene. A D gene is named only where the DNA matches it firmly. A clone size is listed for some rows: how often the clone was seen (once, few, many), or a class if it is expanded.

CDR3 DNA: TGCAGTGCTAGAGATCCCAGGGGGAACACTGAAGCTTTCTTT; CDR3 protein: CSARDPRGNTEAFF; D gene: -; clone size: -; V gene: TRBV20-1; J gene: TRBJ1-1
CDR3 DNA: TGTGCCACCAGTGTCGGGACTAGCGGGAGGTACGAGCAGTACTTC; CDR3 protein: CATSVGTSGRYEQYF; D gene: TRBD2; clone size: many; V gene: TRBV24-1; J gene: TRBJ2-7
CDR3 DNA: TGTGCCAGTAGTTTAGTTGGAGGAGCGAATGAGCAGTTCTTC; CDR3 protein: CASSLVGGANEQFF; D gene: -; clone size: few; V gene: TRBV19; J gene: TRBJ2-1
CDR3 DNA: TGCAGTGCCCCCCCAGGGGCAGGCAATAATTCACCCCTCCACTTT; CDR3 protein: CSAPPGAGNNSPLHF; D gene: -; clone size: -; V gene: TRBV20-1; J gene: TRBJ1-6
CDR3 DNA: TGTGCCAGCAGCGTAGCCCCGGGACAGGGGACAGATACGCAGTATTTT; CDR3 protein: CASSVAPGQGTDTQYF; D gene: TRBD1; clone size: -; V gene: TRBV9; J gene: TRBJ2-3
CDR3 DNA: TGTGCCAGCTATAGCGGGGGGTACCAAGAGACCCAGTACTTC; CDR3 protein: CASYSGGYQETQYF; D gene: TRBD2; clone size: -; V gene: TRBV7-9; J gene: TRBJ2-5
CDR3 DNA: TGTGCCAGCAGTTACCAGACTAGCAATGAGCAGTTCTTC; CDR3 protein: CASSYQTSNEQFF; D gene: -; clone size: -; V gene: TRBV6-5; J gene: TRBJ2-1
CDR3 DNA: TGTGCCAGCAGCTCCGGACTAGCGGGAGAGGGGCTATCCAGTGAGCAGTTCTTC; CDR3 protein: CASSSGLAGEGLSSEQFF; D gene: TRBD2; clone size: few; V gene: TRBV7-9; J gene: TRBJ2-1
CDR3 DNA: TGTGCCAGCAGCTTAATACCGAGGCCGCCAGGTGGGTCCTACAATGAGCAGTTCTTC; CDR3 protein: CASSLIPRPPGGSYNEQFF; D gene: -; clone size: -; V gene: TRBV7-8; J gene: TRBJ2-1
CDR3 DNA: TGCAGTGCCCACCATTCCAGCGATCCCTTCTATGGCTACACCTTC; CDR3 protein: CSAHHSSDPFYGYTF; D gene: -; clone size: -; V gene: TRBV20-1; J gene: TRBJ1-2
CDR3 DNA: TGTGCCAGCAGTGAGGGGCACAGCACCGGGGAGCTGTTTTTT; CDR3 protein: CASSEGHSTGELFF; D gene: -; clone size: few; V gene: TRBV2; J gene: TRBJ2-2
CDR3 DNA: TGTGCCACCAGTCGGACTAGCGGGAGAACGAGTGAGCAGTTCTTC; CDR3 protein: CATSRTSGRTSEQFF; D gene: TRBD2; clone size: -; V gene: TRBV24-1; J gene: TRBJ2-1
CDR3 DNA: TGTGCAAGTCGCTCGCCATATGGGACAGGGCTCTACGAGCAGTACTTC; CDR3 protein: CASRSPYGTGLYEQYF; D gene: -; clone size: once; V gene: TRBV12-2; J gene: TRBJ2-7
CDR3 DNA: TGTGCCAGCAGTTTTGTGTCGGTAGTTAGACGAGGCGGGGAGCTGTTTTTT; CDR3 protein: CASSFVSVVRRGGELFF; D gene: -; clone size: -; V gene: TRBV12-3/TRBV12-4; J gene: TRBJ2-2
CDR3 DNA: TGTGCCAGCAGCCAGGGGACAGGGCTCTCTGGAAACACCATATATTTT; CDR3 protein: CASSQGTGLSGNTIYF; D gene: TRBD1; clone size: -; V gene: TRBV3-1; J gene: TRBJ1-3
CDR3 DNA: TGTGCCAGTAGTAGGTTAGGGGTAAGCTCCTACAATGAGCAGTTCTTC; CDR3 protein: CASSRLGVSSYNEQFF; D gene: -; clone size: -; V gene: TRBV19; J gene: TRBJ2-1
CDR3 DNA: TGTGCCACCAGTGAGGTGAACGAGGAGACCCAGTACTTC; CDR3 protein: CATSEVNEETQYF; D gene: -; clone size: -; V gene: TRBV24-1; J gene: TRBJ2-5
CDR3 DNA: TGTGCTAGCAGCTTAGGACAGGCTGGACAGCCCCAGCATTTT; CDR3 protein: CASSLGQAGQPQHF; D gene: TRBD1; clone size: few; V gene: TRBV7-7; J gene: TRBJ1-5
CDR3 DNA: TGTGCCAGCAGCGAGTTAGGTGAAACAGATACGCAGTATTTT; CDR3 protein: CASSELGETDTQYF; D gene: -; clone size: few; V gene: TRBV7-8; J gene: TRBJ2-3
CDR3 DNA: TGTGCTAGCAGCTGGGCTCCGGTCAGCCAAGAGACCCAGTACTTC; CDR3 protein: CASSWAPVSQETQYF; D gene: -; clone size: -; V gene: TRBV7-7; J gene: TRBJ2-5
CDR3 DNA: TGCAGTGCTAGGGGGACTAGCGGGGGACGACCCGGGGAGCAGTTCTTC; CDR3 protein: CSARGTSGGRPGEQFF; D gene: TRBD2; clone size: -; V gene: TRBV20-1; J gene: TRBJ2-1
CDR3 DNA: TGCAGTGCTAGCCGGGCCCCCCCCGTAAGGGCGTTATATCAGCCCCAGCATTTT; CDR3 protein: CSASRAPPVRALYQPQHF; D gene: -; clone size: few; V gene: TRBV20-1; J gene: TRBJ1-5
CDR3 DNA: TGTGCCAGCAGCGGAATATCTAGCGGGAGCTACAATGAGCAGTTCTTC; CDR3 protein: CASSGISSGSYNEQFF; D gene: TRBD2; clone size: -; V gene: TRBV9; J gene: TRBJ2-1
CDR3 DNA: TGTGCCACCAGTCAAACAGCCACTAGCACAGATACGCAGTATTTT; CDR3 protein: CATSQTATSTDTQYF; D gene: -; clone size: -; V gene: TRBV24-1; J gene: TRBJ2-3
CDR3 DNA: TGTGCCACTTTTCTACAGGGTGATACGCAGTATTTT; CDR3 protein: CATFLQGDTQYF; D gene: -; clone size: -; V gene: TRBV15; J gene: TRBJ2-3
CDR3 DNA: TGCAGCGTCACAGGGGAAGTCACCTACGAGCAGTACTTC; CDR3 protein: CSVTGEVTYEQYF; D gene: TRBD1; clone size: -; V gene: TRBV29-1; J gene: TRBJ2-7
CDR3 DNA: TGCGCCAGCAGCTCCCGACAGGGGCTCTACACTGAAGCTTTCTTT; CDR3 protein: CASSSRQGLYTEAFF; D gene: TRBD1; clone size: few; V gene: TRBV5-1; J gene: TRBJ1-1
CDR3 DNA: TGTGCCAGCAGCAGGACAGGACCGTCTAATGAAAAACTGTTTTTT; CDR3 protein: CASSRTGPSNEKLFF; D gene: TRBD1; clone size: -; V gene: TRBV7-8; J gene: TRBJ1-4
CDR3 DNA: TGTGCCAGCAGTCTCCTAGCTGGCGGGGGGGACAATGAGCAGTTCTTC; CDR3 protein: CASSLLAGGGDNEQFF; D gene: TRBD2; clone size: -; V gene: TRBV6-4; J gene: TRBJ2-1